The 14 T cell receptor beta chains below all came from one sample that was sequenced in a study of OX40 agonist ivuxolimab in advanced cancers. The assay was immunoSEQ multiplex PCR, and TCRdb's table has in-frame clones only and misses some. The sample has some 30,000 clones, approximately 90% seen once. The sample in question was CD4+ or CD8+ T cells sorted from blood, obtained in a trial of the OX40 agonist ivuxolimab. The receptors were gathered from an adult with an advanced solid tumor such as melanoma, head and neck, liver or kidney cancer.

The CDR3 region has the DNA TGTGCCAGCAGCCACTCCTACGAGCAGTACTTC. It encodes CASSHSYEQYF. V and J are TRBV5-6 and TRBJ2-7, with D uncertain. Deletions cut 4 bases from V and 0 bases from J, with 2 bases between. Germline CDR1 SGHDT, CDR2 YYEEEE. There are 11 residues in the CDR3.

The chain links TRBV5-1 to TRBJ1-5; 7 nucleotides match TRBD1. The J segment lost 7 bases and the V segment lost 0 bases, leaving 7 bases of the junction unmatched. The V gene's germline CDR1 is SGHRS and CDR2 YFSETQ. The CDR3 contains 15 residues. This chain's CDR3 is CASSLGPQGNQPQHF. The CDR3 coding sequence is TGCGCCAGCAGCTTGGGACCACAGGGGAACCAGCCCCAGCATTTT. The whole variable domain, remainder taken from reference TRBV5-1 and TRBJ1-5, is KAGVTQTPRYLIKTRGQQVTLSCSPISGHRSVSWYQQTPGQGLQFLFEYFSETQRNKGNFPGRFSGRQFSNSRSEMNVSTLELGDSALYLCASSLGPQGNQPQHFGDGTRLSIL.

The chain employs TRBV5-1 and TRBJ2-5; possible D gene TRBD1, 5 bases. In germline, CDR1 is SGHRS, CDR2 YFSETQ. V lost 4 bases and J 5 bases, leaving 15 bases between the germline ends. The CDR3 is made up of 14 amino acids. CDR3 region: CASSPVGVLETQYF. CDR3 in DNA: TGCGCCAGCAGCCCGGTAGGGGTACTGGAGACCCAGTACTTC.

The chain employs TRBV7-9 and TRBJ2-2; no clear D gene. Per the germline V gene, CDR1 is SEHNR and CDR2 is FQNEAQ (reference sequence). Trimming cost V 5 bases and J 3 bases, with 10 bases left between them. This CDR3 comprises 14 residues. CDR3 sequence (DNA): TGTGCCAGCAGCCCCTTCGGCCACACCGGGGAGCTGTTTTTT. Translation gives CASSPFGHTGELFF.

The chain carries TRBV9 and TRBJ2-4, with a possible D match to TRBD2 (6 bases). This CDR3 contains 14 residues. Deletions cut 3 bases from V and 0 bases from J, with 7 bases between. Germline V CDR1 and CDR2: SGDLS, YYNGEE. This CDR3 is CASSGGLAKNIQYF. The CDR3 nucleotides read TGTGCCAGCAGCGGGGGACTAGCCAAAAACATTCAGTACTTC.

This clone has just one count. The rearrangement joins TRBV6-6 to TRBJ2-7, with D possibly being TRBD2 (7 bases). The V end lost 2 bases, the J end lost 9 bases, and 17 bases lay between the germline ends. Germline CDR1 is MNHNY and CDR2 is SVGAGI (reference sequence). The CDR3 covers 14 residues. CDR3 protein: CASSYRGDNPGQYF. For the CDR3, the DNA is TGTGCCAGCAGTTACCGGGGGGACAACCCGGGGCAGTACTTC.

V is TRBV6-5 and J is TRBJ1-3; no clear D. The CDR3 has 14 residues. Per the germline V gene, CDR1 is MNHEY and CDR2 is SVGAGI. The germline V and J ends were trimmed by 0 bases and 4 bases, with 7 bases remaining between them. The CDR3 region has the DNA TGTGCCAGCAGTTACTCGCACCCAGGAAACACCATATATTTT. Translated: CASSYSHPGNTIYF.

The V call is TRBV5-4, the J call TRBJ2-6, with 7 bases lining up with TRBD2. This CDR3 has 16 residues. Losses at the gene ends were 4 bases for V and 0 bases for J; bases not matched to a gene: 4. The germline V gene encodes CDR1 SGHNT and CDR2 YYREEE (reference sequence). The DNA for the CDR3 is TGTGCCAGCAGCCCAGCGGGGTTCTCTGGGGCCAACGTCCTGACTTTC. This translates into CASSPAGFSGANVLTF.

The CDR3 here is CASSTGTGDEKLFF. The CDR3 nucleotides are TGCGCCAGCAGCACCGGGACAGGGGATGAAAAACTGTTTTTT. The V gene is TRBV5-1, the J gene TRBJ1-4; 10 nucleotides align to TRBD1. The CDR3 loop spans 14 amino acids. Germline-derived CDR1 and CDR2 are SGHRS and YFSETQ. The V segment lost 4 bases and the J segment 6 bases; nucleotides outside the gene matches: 3. The full variable domain, with the rest looked up from reference TRBV5-1 and TRBJ1-4, is KAGVTQTPRYLIKTRGQQVTLSCSPISGHRSVSWYQQTPGQGLQFLFEYFSETQRNKGNFPGRFSGRQFSNSRSEMNVSTLELGDSALYLCASSTGTGDEKLFFGSGTQLSVL.

V gene TRBV7-6 combines with J gene TRBJ2-3; a weak D match, TRBD2 (6 bases). Trimming removed 4 bases at V and 0 bases at J, with 17 bases between. Germline loops: CDR1 SGHVS, CDR2 FNYEAQ. The CDR3 runs 17 residues. The DNA for the CDR3 is TGTGCCAGCAGCTCGGTGACGGGAGTGGGGAGCACAGATACGCAGTATTTT. It yields the protein CASSSVTGVGSTDTQYF.

The chain links TRBV28 to TRBJ1-2; no definite D call. This CDR3 region has 13 residues. The V end lost 7 bases, the J end lost 6 bases, and 15 bases lay between the germline ends. Germline values: CDR1 MDHEN, CDR2 SYDVKM. DNA of the CDR3: TGTGCCAGCATTGACCATGGCAGAAATGGCTACACCTTC. This encodes CASIDHGRNGYTF.

The genes are TRBV7-9 and TRBJ2-5; possibly TRBD2 for D (5 bases). Between the trimmed V and J ends, which lost 3 bases and 4 bases, there was a span of 9 bases. From germline, CDR1 is SEHNR and CDR2 FQNEAQ (reference sequence). The length of the CDR3 is 13 residues. The CDR3 DNA follows: TGTGCCAGCAGCTTTACTAGTTTAGAGACCCAGTACTTC. Amino acids: CASSFTSLETQYF.

The chain is built from TRBV28 and TRBJ1-1, with 7 bases aligning to TRBD1. Germline V CDR1 and CDR2: MDHEN, SYDVKM. Losses at the gene ends were 3 bases for V and 1 base for J; bases not matched to a gene: 5. CDR3 length equals 15 residues. CDR3 bases: TGTGCCAGCAGTTTCCACGACAGGGCGAACACTGAAGCTTTCTTT. Translated, it gives CASSFHDRANTEAFF.

This rearrangement joins TRBV11-3 to TRBJ2-5; tentatively, D is TRBD1 (6 bases). V was trimmed by 4 bases and J by 3 bases, leaving 12 bases between them. Germline assignment: CDR1 SGHNT and CDR2 YENEEA. The CDR3 runs 14 residues. The CDR3 region has the DNA TGTGCCAGCAGCTCACAGGGCGGTGAAGAGACCCAGTACTTC. Translated, it gives CASSSQGGEETQYF.